Presented here are 21 T cell receptor beta chains from one specimen sequenced in a study of blood T cells in healthy people across ages. A J-beta primer mix and a sample-barcoded 5' primer were used in a second PCR of about 6 to 12 cycles. One entry per CDR3 protein results from TCRdb running MiXCR on the 5' RACE reads. The data show 1.5 million to 2 million distinct CDR3 sequences, just under 50% seen once. The sequencing sample was made of blood. These receptors all come from a woman between 40 and 55 years old in good health.

A few counts support this clonotype. The genes are TRBV20-1 and TRBJ1-6; possibly TRBD1 for D (6 bases). The V gene lost 5 bases and the J gene lost 10 bases, with 27 bases spanning the gap. The germline V gene has CDR1 DFQATT and CDR2 SNEGSKA (reference sequence). The CDR3 loop spans 17 amino acids. The CDR3 loop is CSASSAVVGQSLSPLHF. CDR3 sequence (DNA): TGCAGTGCTTCCTCCGCCGTAGTAGGACAGAGTTTATCACCCCTCCACTTT.

There are a few counts of this clonotype. V usage is TRBV7-9 and J usage is TRBJ2-5, with 10 bases identical to TRBD2. CDR1 is SEHNR and CDR2 is FQNEAQ in the germline V gene (reference sequence). Unmatched junction bases numbered 3, after V lost 3 bases and J lost 2 bases. This CDR3 has 15 residues. CDR3 nucleotides: TGTGCCAGCAGCTTCAGCGGGGGGGTTCAAGAGACCCAGTACTTC. Its translation is CASSFSGGVQETQYF.

V is TRBV20-1 and J is TRBJ2-5; weak D call: TRBD1 (6 bases). The ends were cut back, 5 bases at V and 4 bases at J, with 20 bases in the middle. The CDR3 extends over 15 amino acids. Per germline, CDR1 DFQATT and CDR2 SNEGSKA (reference sequence). The CDR3 coding sequence is TGCAGTGCTGGGGAACCCGACAGGATAGGAGAGACCCAGTACTTC. Translation gives CSAGEPDRIGETQYF.

This sequence joins TRBV6-2 or TRBV6-3 and TRBJ2-2, with D possibly TRBD2 on 6 matching bases. Germline CDR1 and CDR2: MNHEY and SVGEGT. Trimming removed 5 bases at V and 4 bases at J, with 11 bases between. This CDR3 is 14 amino acids long. Here the CDR3 DNA reads TGTGCCAGCAGTACTGGGACTCCCACCGGGGAGCTGTTTTTT. Translation: CASSTGTPTGELFF.

The chain uses TRBV18 and TRBJ2-1, with 11 bases fitting TRBD2. The V segment lost 3 bases and the J segment 7 bases; nucleotides outside the gene matches: 5. Germline values: CDR1 KGHSH, CDR2 LQKENI. This CDR3 contains 15 residues. The CDR3 reads CASSPSSGGRNEQFF. The CDR3 DNA is TGTGCCAGCTCACCCTCTAGCGGGGGGAGAAATGAGCAGTTCTTC.

The V and J genes are TRBV6-5 and TRBJ1-2; perhaps TRBD1 as D (6 bases). This CDR3 has 14 amino acids. The V end was cut by 6 bases, the J end by 3 bases, with 14 bases between. Germline V lookup: CDR1 MNHEY, CDR2 SVGAGI. In DNA, the CDR3 is TGTGCCAGCAGCAACGACAGGAGTTACTATGGCTACACCTTC. Its protein product is CASSNDRSYYGYTF.

J is TRBJ2-1 and V is TRBV6-5; D might be TRBD1 or TRBD2, each matching 5 bases. V shed 5 bases and J shed 14 bases, with 13 bases lying between them. Germline V gene data show CDR1 as MNHEY and CDR2 as SVGAGI. The CDR3 is 11 amino acids. The CDR3 region is CASSRPGPEFF. The CDR3 coding sequence is TGTGCCAGCAGTCGCCCGGGGCCCGAGTTCTTC.

This clonotype was picked up a small number of times. J is TRBJ2-5 and V is TRBV7-9; 12 bases are shared with TRBD2. Germline CDR1 is SEHNR and CDR2 is FQNEAQ (reference sequence). The CDR3 sequence is 17 residues long. The J segment lost 5 bases and the V segment lost 4 bases, leaving 11 bases of the junction unmatched. The CDR3 spells CASSSRVTSGGWETQYF. The DNA for the CDR3 is TGTGCCAGCAGCTCTCGGGTGACTAGCGGGGGTTGGGAGACCCAGTACTTC.

This chain links TRBV12-3 or TRBV12-4 with TRBJ2-3; no firm D call. The CDR3 spans 13 residues. The V end lost 8 bases, the J end lost 2 bases, and 11 bases lay between the germline ends. The CDR3 reads CASQPPLTDTQYF. The CDR3 DNA reads TGTGCCAGCCAACCACCTCTCACAGATACGCAGTATTTT.

The rearrangement links TRBV10-2 to TRBJ2-3; no definite D call. CDR3 size: 15 residues. V was shortened by 10 bases and J by 2 bases, with 19 bases between the two germline ends. Looked up from germline, CDR1 is WSHSY and CDR2 is SAAADI. CDR3 sequence reads: CANSPTRGYTDTQYF. The CDR3 nucleotides read TGCGCCAACAGCCCCACCCGAGGATACACAGATACGCAGTATTTT.

This sequence joins TRBV28 and TRBJ2-7; D is ambiguous. The CDR3 is 12 amino acids. Deletions cut 9 bases from V and 2 bases from J, with 11 bases between. Germline loops: CDR1 MDHEN, CDR2 SYDVKM. This CDR3 reads CASKIPPYEQYF. DNA of the CDR3: TGTGCCAGTAAGATCCCCCCCTACGAGCAGTACTTC.

This clonotype was seen more than once but under ten times. The rearrangement uses TRBV6-1 and TRBJ2-5, with D perhaps assigned TRBD1 or TRBD2 (5 bases each). The germline V gene has CDR1 MNHNS and CDR2 SASEGT. The CDR3 extends over 14 amino acids. Trimming cost V 4 bases and J 5 bases, with 14 bases left between them. CDR3 sequence reads: CASSGTGARETQYF. The CDR3 DNA follows: TGTGCCAGCAGTGGTACCGGGGCGCGGGAGACCCAGTACTTC.

Comment on this clonotype: At one boundary the junction diverges from the germline segment, which might be a read error. The chain recombines TRBV11-2 with TRBJ2-5; 8 nucleotides line up with TRBD1. The V gene's germline CDR1 is SGHAT and CDR2 FQNNGV. This CDR3 has 15 residues. The CDR3 DNA follows: TGTGCCGGCAGCTTAGGCAGGGGGCCTCAAGAGACCCAGTACTTC. It specifies CAGSLGRGPQETQYF.

The rearrangement joins TRBV6-1 to TRBJ2-4; TRBD2 matches at 11 bases. Trimming at V came to 2 bases and at J to 0 bases, leaving 3 bases not matched to a gene. The CDR3 is made up of 17 amino acids. Germline V CDR1 and CDR2: MNHNS, SASEGT. CDR3 sequence reads: CASSELAGGLAKNIQYF. CDR3 bases: TGTGCCAGCAGTGAACTAGCGGGGGGTCTAGCCAAAAACATTCAGTACTTC.

The chain is built from TRBV6-5 and TRBJ2-1, with D possibly matching TRBD1 (6 bases). Trimming took off 5 bases at V and 5 bases at J, with 16 bases between the two ends. Germline lookup yields CDR1 MNHEY and CDR2 SVGAGI. The CDR3 length is 15 residues. For the CDR3, the DNA is TGTGCCAGCAGTCACGGGACAACCCTTAACAATGAGCAGTTCTTC. Protein: CASSHGTTLNNEQFF.

The rearrangement uses TRBV4-2 and TRBJ2-2; maybe TRBD1 (6 bases). The CDR3 runs 15 residues. V lost 1 base and J 7 bases, leaving 13 bases between the germline ends. In germline, CDR1 is LGHNA, CDR2 YNFKEQ. The DNA for the CDR3 is TGTGCCAGCAGCCAAGTCTCGTCAGGGGTCGGGGAGCTGTTTTTT. It is translated as CASSQVSSGVGELFF.

The chain carries TRBV20-1 and TRBJ2-5; TRBD1 might be the D (5 bases). Germline V CDR1 and CDR2: DFQATT, SNEGSKA (reference sequence). The CDR3 is made up of 15 amino acids. Trimming cost V 3 bases and J 1 base, with 15 bases left between them. The CDR3 is CSARTHRQSQETQYF. The CDR3 nucleotides read TGCAGTGCTAGGACCCACCGACAGAGCCAAGAGACCCAGTACTTC.

The table lists this clonotype with a few counts. The chain employs TRBV28 and TRBJ2-3; either TRBD1 or TRBD2 may fit D (5 bases each). The germline V gene has CDR1 MDHEN and CDR2 SYDVKM. Trimming cost V 7 bases and J 1 base, with 12 bases left between them. The CDR3 is made up of 14 amino acids. The CDR3 here is CASNSRDGTDTQYF. DNA for the CDR3: TGTGCCAGCAATAGCCGGGACGGCACAGATACGCAGTATTTT. Full variable domain (rest looked up from reference TRBV28 and TRBJ2-3): DVKVTQSSRYLVKRTGEKVFLECVQDMDHENMFWYRQDPGLGLRLIYFSYDVKMKEKGDIPEGYSVSREKKERFSLILESASTNQTSMYLCASNSRDGTDTQYFGPGTRLTVL.

The J gene is TRBJ2-5, the V gene TRBV10-3; 9 positions agree with TRBD2. CDR1 ENHRY and CDR2 SYGVKD come from the germline V gene. V was clipped by 7 bases and J by 5 bases; unmatched bases: 5. The CDR3 contains 13 residues. CDR3 sequence: CAIKASGVETQYF. The CDR3 region has the DNA TGTGCCATCAAGGCTAGCGGGGTGGAGACCCAGTACTTC.

This clonotype showed up many times. At one boundary the junction diverges from the germline segment, which might be a read error. For the CDR3, the DNA is TGTGCCAGCAGTTTAGCGGTATCCTACGAGCAGTACTTC. It translates to CASSLAVSYEQYF. The chain employs TRBV7-9 and TRBJ2-7; TRBD2 might be the D (6 bases). CDR1 and CDR2 (germline): SEHNR, FQNEAQ (reference sequence). The CDR3 runs to 13 residues.

The gene calls are TRBV6-2 or TRBV6-3 and TRBJ2-5; possibly TRBD2 for D (6 bases). The germline V and J ends were trimmed by 5 bases and 3 bases, with 16 bases remaining between them. The CDR3 sequence is 15 residues long. Germline V gene lookup returns CDR1 MNHEY and CDR2 SVGEGT. CDR3 nucleotide sequence: TGTGCCAGCAGTACCTGGAGGGAGGCTGAAGAGACCCAGTACTTC. It codes for CASSTWREAEETQYF.